The 6 T cell receptor beta chains in this list originate from one sample, sequenced in a study of identical twins. TCRdb reprocessed the 5' RACE reads via MiXCR and lists one record per CDR3 protein. The sample gives fewer than 550,000 distinct CDR3 sequences, approximately 16% of which show up once; roughly 0.4% is in the top ten. This same sample was also part of a study on yellow fever vaccine responses in identical twins.

Sequenced material: CD4+ T cells sorted from blood. These TCRs come from a woman aged 18-29 years in good health.

The chain joins TRBV6-1 to TRBJ1-5, with unresolved D. CDR3 length equals 14 residues. Trimming pared 11 bases from V and 0 bases from J, leaving 14 bases between. Germline CDR1 and CDR2: MNHNS and SASEGT. Here the CDR3 DNA reads TGTGCCCACCCATGGGTTCTTAGCAATCAGCCCCAGCATTTT. Translation: CAHPWVLSNQPQHF.

The V call is TRBV3-1, the J call TRBJ1-5; 7 positions match TRBD1. Germline V gene lookup returns CDR1 LGHDT and CDR2 YNNKEL (reference sequence). Trimming removed 5 bases from V and 3 bases from J; junction bases left unmatched: 4. This CDR3 comprises 14 residues. CDR3 sequence reads: CASSETGNNQPQHF. CDR3 DNA sequence: TGTGCCAGCAGCGAGACAGGGAACAATCAGCCCCAGCATTTT.

This clonotype was seen a handful of times. The chain couples TRBV20-1 to TRBJ1-1, with 11 bases lining up with TRBD1. Trimming cost V 2 bases and J 0 bases; bases outside gene matches: 8. The germline CDR1 and CDR2 sequences are DFQATT and SNEGSKA (reference sequence). The CDR3 length is 17 residues. The CDR3 coding sequence is TGCAGTGCTAGAAAAGGGGGGACAGGGGGATTGAACACTGAAGCTTTCTTT. It specifies CSARKGGTGGLNTEAFF.

The gene calls are TRBV6-1 and TRBJ1-2; the match to TRBD1 covers 9 bases. The CDR3 runs to 14 residues. Trimming took 6 bases from V and 7 from J; bases not matched to a gene: 9. Germline loops: CDR1 MNHNS, CDR2 SASEGT. The CDR3 region is CASRPGQGQGGYTF. In nucleotides, the CDR3 is TGTGCCAGCAGACCCGGACAGGGACAGGGTGGCTACACCTTC.

The table lists this clonotype with a few counts. V and J are TRBV2 and TRBJ2-5; D is unclear. The germline V and J ends were trimmed by 4 bases and 4 bases, with 16 bases remaining between them. The length of the CDR3 is 15 residues. In germline, CDR1 is SNHLY, CDR2 FYNNEI. The CDR3 sequence: CASSAERLRGETQYF. Here the CDR3 DNA reads TGTGCCAGCAGTGCTGAGAGACTTCGAGGAGAGACCCAGTACTTC.

This clonotype was seen a few times. This rearrangement joins TRBV24-1 to TRBJ1-5; 8 positions match TRBD1. There are 12 residues in the CDR3. Germline V gene sequence: CDR1 KGHDR, CDR2 SFDVKD. V lost 6 bases and J lost 7; bases outside the gene matches: 1. The CDR3 protein is CATSQGAQPQHF. The DNA of the CDR3 is TGTGCCACCAGTCAGGGGGCCCAGCCCCAGCATTTT.